These T cell receptor beta chains were read from a single sample in a study of T cells in Graves' hyperthyroidism and ophthalmopathy. TCRdb ran MiXCR on the multiplex PCR reads and lists one entry per CDR3 protein. The sample lists 550,000 to 600,000 distinct CDR3 sequences, about 14% occurring once. The specimen sequenced was blood. The receptors shown here come from a woman aged 18-30 years with Graves' ophthalmopathy. Each CDR3 is given with its conserved first and last residue. The order of the fields is J gene, D gene, clone size, V gene, CDR3 DNA, CDR3 protein. D genes are given only for firm matches. The size of a clone is reported for some rows only, either as once, few or many, or as a class for expanded clones.

TRBJ1-5	NA	many	TRBV3-1	TGTGCCAGTAAGGGGGGGGGTAGCAATCAGCCCCAGCATTTT	CASKGGGSNQPQHF
TRBJ2-1	NA	many	TRBV27	TGTGCCAGCAGCCCTATCAGCGGCTGGTACAATGAGCAGTTCTTC	CASSPISGWYNEQFF
TRBJ1-1	NA	many	TRBV7-6	TGTGCCAGCAGCCCGAGGGAGAGGGGGAACACTGAAGCTTTCTTT	CASSPRERGNTEAFF
TRBJ2-1	NA	few	TRBV24-1	TGTGCCACCAGCGACCGGGACAACTACAATGAGCAGTTCTTC	CATSDRDNYNEQFF
TRBJ1-2	TRBD1	many	TRBV2	TGTGCCAGCCGGAGAGCTACAGGGGGTAGTTATGGCTACACCTTC	CASRRATGGSYGYTF
TRBJ2-5	NA	few	TRBV7-9	TGTGCCAGCAGCCCACTTAAAGAGACCCAGTACTTC	CASSPLKETQYF
TRBJ2-6	NA	NA	TRBV5-6	TGTGCCAGCAGTCTACCTGGGGGGTGGGTCTCTGGGGCCAACGTCCTGACTTTC	CASSLPGGWVSGANVLTF
TRBJ1-3	NA	NA	TRBV20-1	TGCAGTGCTGCCGACGGCTCTGGAAACACCATATATTTT	CSAADGSGNTIYF
TRBJ2-3	NA	few	TRBV19	TGTGCCAGTACTTCCCCCAAGGGGCTCTGGGGCACAGATACGCAGTATTTT	CASTSPKGLWGTDTQYF
TRBJ1-1	NA	many	TRBV3-1	TGTGCCAGCAGCCAAGTACTGGGGAGCACTGAAGCTTTCTTT	CASSQVLGSTEAFF
TRBJ2-1	NA	NA	TRBV20-1	TGCAGTGCTAGGCCGGGGTACAATGAGCAGTTCTTC	CSARPGYNEQFF
TRBJ1-2	NA	few	TRBV19	TGTGCCAGTAGTATGGAAACGAGGACAGGCTACACCTTC	CASSMETRTGYTF
TRBJ2-1	TRBD1	many	TRBV10-3	TGTGCCATCACGGGGGACAGGGCGAGCTCCTACAATGAGCAGTTCTTC	CAITGDRASSYNEQFF
TRBJ1-5	NA	many	TRBV30	TGTGCCTGGAGCAGGGGAGAGGATCAGCCCCAGCATTTT	CAWSRGEDQPQHF
TRBJ1-3	NA	NA	TRBV7-8	TGTGCCAGCAGCGAAATGGACAGCCGCTCTGGAAACACCATATATTTT	CASSEMDSRSGNTIYF
TRBJ2-5	NA	many	TRBV30	TGTGCCTGGACTCTTACGGGACTGGGGGAGACCCAGTACTTC	CAWTLTGLGETQYF
TRBJ2-7	NA	NA	TRBV4-3	TGCGCCAGCAGCCAAGAGGGGGGCGGGAGTTACACCTACGAGCAGTACTTC	CASSQEGGGSYTYEQYF
TRBJ2-6	NA	NA	TRBV6-1	TGTGCCAGCAGTGATGGCAGGGGATCCGGGGCCAACGTCCTGACTTTC	CASSDGRGSGANVLTF
TRBJ2-7	NA	few	TRBV4-1	TGCGCCAGCAGCCAGGCCCGGGGAGGGGGCAACTACGAGCAGTACTTC	CASSQARGGGNYEQYF
TRBJ1-1	NA	many	TRBV4-1	TGCGCCAGCAGCCAAGTACCAGGCGGAGGGACTGAAGCTTTCTTT	CASSQVPGGGTEAFF
TRBJ2-3	NA	NA	TRBV24-1	TGTGCCACCAGTGATTGGATAGGTGGGGATACGCAGTATTTT	CATSDWIGGDTQYF
TRBJ2-5	TRBD1	many	TRBV24-1	TGTGCCACCAGTCCCCGGGGACAGGGGGTAGAGACCCAGTACTTC	CATSPRGQGVETQYF
TRBJ2-3	TRBD1	many	TRBV10-3	TGTGCCACCCATGGTGGTATGGGACAGACTAGCACAGATACGCAGTATTTT	CATHGGMGQTSTDTQYF
TRBJ2-7	NA	few	TRBV19	TGTGCCAGTGCCCATGGAGGGGGAGGCGAGCAGTACTTC	CASAHGGGGEQYF
TRBJ2-7	TRBD1	NA	TRBV20-1	TGCAGTGCTAGATCTGGGACAGGGAACGAGCAGTACTTC	CSARSGTGNEQYF
TRBJ1-5	TRBD1	many	TRBV3-1	TGTGCCAGCAGCCGGGACAGGGGGTATCAGCCCCAGCATTTT	CASSRDRGYQPQHF
TRBJ2-1	TRBD2	NA	TRBV14	TGTGCCAGCAGCCAGAGCGGGAGGGACAATGAGCAGTTCTTC	CASSQSGRDNEQFF
TRBJ2-3	NA	NA	TRBV30	TGTGCCTGGAGTTTGGACGTAGATACAGATACGCGGTATTTT	CAWSLDVDTDTRYF
TRBJ2-2	NA	many	TRBV12-3/TRBV12-4	TGTGCCAGCAGGGGACATTCGAACACCGGGGAGCTGTTTTTT	CASRGHSNTGELFF
TRBJ2-3	TRBD2	few	TRBV19	TGTGCCAGTAGTATTCCGTGGCTAGCGGGAGAAGAGGGCACAGATACGCAGTATTTT	CASSIPWLAGEEGTDTQYF
TRBJ2-7	NA	few	TRBV19	TGTGCCAGTTCTCCTCCGGTAGCGAGACCCTCCGAGCAGTACTTC	CASSPPVARPSEQYF
TRBJ1-3	TRBD1	many	TRBV7-2	TGTGCCAGCAGCTTGGACAGGGCCTCTGGAAACACCATATATTTT	CASSLDRASGNTIYF
TRBJ2-7	TRBD2	many	TRBV10-3	TGTGCCATCAGTGAGGAGCGGGAGGGCGAGCAGTACTTC	CAISEEREGEQYF
TRBJ1-5	NA	many	TRBV24-1	TGTGCCACCAGTCCGGCCCTCCATCAGCCCCAGCATTTT	CATSPALHQPQHF
TRBJ1-1	NA	many	TRBV11-2	TGTGCCAGCAGCCAGGGACGGGGAGGTGAAGCTTTCTTT	CASSQGRGGEAFF
TRBJ1-1	TRBD1	many	TRBV12-5	TGTGCTAGTGGCCCTGACAGGGCTATGAACACTGAAGCTTTCTTT	CASGPDRAMNTEAFF
TRBJ2-5	NA	many	TRBV6-2/TRBV6-3	TGTGCCAGCAGTTACCTACAGGTACCCCAAGAGACCCAGTACTTC	CASSYLQVPQETQYF
TRBJ2-7	TRBD2	many	TRBV20-1	TGCAGTGCTAGAGACGGGGGACTAGCTCTACCCTACGAGCAGTACTTC	CSARDGGLALPYEQYF
TRBJ2-7	TRBD2	many	TRBV7-9	TGTGCCAGCAGCGACGGAAGTAGGACTAGCGGATCCTACGAGCAGTACTTC	CASSDGSRTSGSYEQYF
TRBJ2-1	TRBD1	NA	TRBV27	TGTGCCAGCAGTTTCCCCGGGACAGGGCTTTACAATGAGCAGTTCTTC	CASSFPGTGLYNEQFF
TRBJ2-7	NA	many	TRBV7-8	TGTGCCAGCAGCTTAGCGGGGGAAGCGGGCGGCTACGAGCAGTACTTC	CASSLAGEAGGYEQYF
TRBJ2-2	TRBD2	NA	TRBV7-3	TGTGCCAGCAGCCCCAGTTCGCCAGGGACTAGCGGGTTATCGACCGGGGAGCTGTTTTTT	CASSPSSPGTSGLSTGELFF
TRBJ1-5	NA	many	TRBV5-1	TGCGCCAGCAGCTTGAGATATGGTATGGCTGGGGCCTCCCGTAGCAATCAGCCCCAGCATTTT	CASSLRYGMAGASRSNQPQHF
TRBJ2-3	NA	many	TRBV6-2/TRBV6-3	TGTGCCAGCAGTTACTGGGACGGAAGCACAGATACGCAGTATTTT	CASSYWDGSTDTQYF
TRBJ2-5	TRBD1	many	TRBV7-9	TGTGCCAGCAGCCGCATCACAGGGGGTAAAGAGACCCAGTACTTC	CASSRITGGKETQYF
TRBJ2-1	NA	many	TRBV11-2	TGTGCCAGCAGCTTATTCCCAAGGTTAGGGCTAGCGTTCGGCAATGAGCAGTTCTTC	CASSLFPRLGLAFGNEQFF
TRBJ1-5	TRBD1	many	TRBV28	TGTGCCAGCAGTTCCGGGACAGGTTCGCATCAGCCCCAGCATTTT	CASSSGTGSHQPQHF
TRBJ1-5	NA	many	TRBV7-8	TGTGCCAGCAGCTTAGAAGTGTGGGGGAGCGGCAATCAGCCCCAGCATTTT	CASSLEVWGSGNQPQHF